These 20 T cell receptor beta chains originate from one sample sequenced in a study of shared clonotypes between healthy human individuals. Assay used: immunoSEQ multiplex PCR; TCRdb lists only in-frame clones, some missing. There are 1.5 million to 2.5 million clones in the sample; about 95% occur only once, and 1% to 1.5% lies in the top ten. Naive CD8 cells lacked CD45RO and underwent positive selection for CCR7, leaving out terminally differentiated effector memory CD45RA+ cells. Input material: naive CD8+ T cells sorted from blood. The source is a man in his late teens or twenties in good health.

The chain employs TRBV9 and TRBJ1-2; 8 bases line up with TRBD1. The germline V gene has CDR1 SGDLS and CDR2 YYNGEE. The length of the CDR3 is 15 residues. After removal of 2 bases from V and 5 bases from J, the junction contained 8 bases not matched to a gene. In DNA form, the CDR3 reads TGTGCCAGCAGCGTTCCCTCGGACAGGGATTATGGCTACACCTTC. Protein: CASSVPSDRDYGYTF.

The rearrangement links TRBV5-6 to TRBJ2-2; TRBD1 might be the D (5 bases). V lost 4 bases and J lost 7, with 14 bases in between. Germline V gene data show CDR1 as SGHDT and CDR2 as YYEEEE. The CDR3 length is 14 residues. CDR3 in amino acids: CASSPAPGNGELFF. The CDR3, as DNA: TGTGCCAGCAGCCCCGCCCCAGGGAACGGGGAGCTGTTTTTT. Full variable domain (outside the CDR3, taken from reference TRBV5-6 and TRBJ2-2): DAGVTQSPTHLIKTRGQQVTLRCSPKSGHDTVSWYQQALGQGPQFIFQYYEEEERQRGNFPDRFSGHQFPNYSSELNVNALLLGDSALYLCASSPAPGNGELFFGEGSRLTVL.

Remarks on this clone: Distinct nucleotide sequences in the sample also encode this CDR3. The chain couples TRBV11-2 to TRBJ2-7; 8 bases fit TRBD2. Trimming took 5 bases from V and 3 from J; bases not matched to a gene: 3. The germline gives CDR1 SGHAT, CDR2 FQNNGV. This CDR3 comprises 13 residues. CDR3 in DNA: TGTGCCAGCAGCCCCGGGAGGGGCTACGAGCAGTACTTC. It encodes CASSPGRGYEQYF.

The chain links TRBV27 to TRBJ1-1, with D perhaps TRBD1 (5 bases). Germline values: CDR1 MNHEY, CDR2 SMNVEV (reference sequence). This CDR3 region has 14 residues. The V end lost 3 bases, the J end lost 1 base, and 9 bases lay between the germline ends. The chain's CDR3 is CASSFGASNTEAFF. The CDR3 DNA follows: TGTGCCAGCAGTTTTGGGGCCTCGAACACTGAAGCTTTCTTT.

The chain carries TRBV6-6 and TRBJ1-1, with TRBD1 as a possible D gene (6 bases). Trimming shortened V by 0 bases and J by 4 bases, and 12 bases separated the two germline ends. Germline lookup yields CDR1 MNHNY and CDR2 SVGAGI (reference sequence). This CDR3 is built from 15 residues. Here the CDR3 DNA reads TGTGCCAGCAGTTACTCGCAGGGGTTGAGCACTGAAGCTTTCTTT. Encoded protein: CASSYSQGLSTEAFF.

The chain employs TRBV4-3 and TRBJ2-5, with no clear D. Germline assignment: CDR1 LGHNA and CDR2 YSLEER. V lost 0 bases and J 3 bases, leaving 11 bases between the germline ends. This CDR3 spans 15 amino acids. The CDR3 DNA is TGCGCCAGCAGCCAAGAAACTCTCCGGAAAGAGACCCAGTACTTC. Protein product: CASSQETLRKETQYF.

This rearrangement joins TRBV4-1 to TRBJ1-6; D not certain. Looked up from germline, CDR1 is MGHRA and CDR2 is YSYEKL. V lost 0 bases to trimming and J lost 0 bases, with 15 bases between them. This CDR3 comprises 19 residues. The CDR3 coding sequence is TGCGCCAGCAGCCAAGAATTCGTGGACGGTAGCTCCTATAATTCACCCCTCCACTTT. This translates into CASSQEFVDGSSYNSPLHF.

The chain combines TRBV30 with TRBJ2-1; maybe TRBD2 (6 bases). Germline V gene sequence: CDR1 GTSNPN, CDR2 SVGIG (reference sequence). The V end was cut by 2 bases, the J end by 3 bases, with 8 bases between. The CDR3 totals 13 residues. The CDR3 loop is CAWSWGDYNEQFF. The CDR3 bases are TGTGCCTGGAGTTGGGGGGACTACAATGAGCAGTTCTTC. The full variable domain, rest sourced from reference TRBV30 and TRBJ2-1, is SQTIHQWPATLVQPVGSPLSLECTVEGTSNPNLYWYRQAAGRGLQLLFYSVGIGQISSEVPQNLSASRPQDRQFILSSKKLLLSDSGFYLCAWSWGDYNEQFFGPGTRLTVL.

The chain uses TRBV30 and TRBJ1-1; weak D call: TRBD1 (6 bases). There are 13 residues in the CDR3. V was pared by 5 bases and J by 3 bases, with 13 bases between. Germline V gene data show CDR1 as GTSNPN and CDR2 as SVGIG (reference sequence). The CDR3 sequence: CAWEQGTDTEAFF. CDR3 nucleotides: TGTGCCTGGGAACAGGGTACGGACACTGAAGCTTTCTTT.

As concerns this clone: The sample contains more than one DNA sequence encoding this CDR3. The rearrangement uses TRBV30 and TRBJ2-7; D remains ambiguous. V lost 0 bases, J lost 2 bases, and 8 bases lay in between. Germline CDR1 and CDR2: GTSNPN and SVGIG (reference sequence). The CDR3 is made up of 13 amino acids. The CDR3 region is CAWSVGSTYEQYF. For the CDR3, the DNA is TGTGCCTGGAGTGTAGGCAGTACCTACGAGCAGTACTTC.

Concerning this clone itself: Different DNA sequences within this sample yield the same CDR3. The CDR3 nucleotides read TGTGCCAGCAGCTTAGGCGGGAGCAATGAGCAGTTCTTC. As protein: CASSLGGSNEQFF. The chain has TRBV7-2 and TRBJ2-1; 7 bases map to TRBD2. After removal of 1 base from V and 6 bases from J, the junction contained 0 bases not matched to a gene. This CDR3 comprises 13 residues. CDR1 and CDR2 from the germline V gene are SGHTA and FQGNSA.

This clone has just one count. This chain connects TRBV9 to TRBJ2-1; 8 bases match TRBD2. Germline V lookup: CDR1 SGDLS, CDR2 YYNGEE. The CDR3 totals 15 residues. With V trimmed by 3 bases and J by 6 bases, 8 bases remained unmatched. The CDR3 DNA reads TGTGCCAGCAGCGCCAGCGGGAGTCGGAGCAATGAGCAGTTCTTC. As protein: CASSASGSRSNEQFF.

This clone was seen a single time. This chain connects TRBV27 to TRBJ1-2; D ambiguous. V lost 6 bases, J lost 1 base, and 9 bases lay in between. The CDR3 runs to 13 residues. Looked up from germline, CDR1 is MNHEY and CDR2 is SMNVEV (reference sequence). CDR3 region: CASSPDYNYGYTF. The CDR3 DNA is TGTGCCAGCAGCCCCGACTATAACTATGGCTACACCTTC.

The V gene is TRBV4-1, the J gene TRBJ1-1; D gene unclear. The germline V gene has CDR1 MGHRA and CDR2 YSYEKL. Trimming pared 0 bases from V and 4 bases from J, leaving 6 bases between. The CDR3 contains 13 residues. Written as DNA, the CDR3 is TGCGCCAGCAGCCAAGAAAGCGCCACTGAAGCTTTCTTT. Translating gives CASSQESATEAFF.

This clone is a singleton in its sample. This chain joins TRBV6-5 and TRBJ2-7; D not resolved. Trimming cost V 0 bases and J 1 base, with 10 bases left between them. The germline gives CDR1 MNHEY, CDR2 SVGAGI. The length of the CDR3 is 15 residues. The CDR3 DNA sequence: TGTGCCAGCAGTTACTCGGTAGGTTTGTCCTACGAGCAGTACTTC. This codes for CASSYSVGLSYEQYF.

Comment on this clone: Other nucleotide sequences in the sample specify the same CDR3. This chain joins TRBV5-4 and TRBJ2-6, with D possibly being TRBD1 (6 bases). The CDR3 has 15 residues. Germline loops: CDR1 SGHNT, CDR2 YYREEE (reference sequence). Trimming cost V 2 bases and J 3 bases, with 9 bases left between them. The DNA of the CDR3 is TGTGCCAGCAGCTTTACAGGGAGTGGGGCCAACGTCCTGACTTTC. Translation: CASSFTGSGANVLTF.

This rearrangement joins TRBV19 to TRBJ2-5; D possibly matches TRBD1 or TRBD2 (5 bases each). V dropped 3 bases and J dropped 2 bases, with 13 bases sitting between them. The CDR3 contains 15 residues. Germline values: CDR1 LNHDA, CDR2 SQIVND (reference sequence). CDR3 nucleotides: TGTGCCAGTAGTATGGGGGAGCTTATACAAGAGACCCAGTACTTC. Translated, it gives CASSMGELIQETQYF.

The chain is built from TRBV28 and TRBJ2-2; D might be TRBD1 (6 bases). With 6 bases removed from V and 6 bases from J, the gap between germline ends came to 23 bases. The CDR3 totals 17 residues. The germline CDR1 and CDR2 sequences are MDHEN and SYDVKM. The CDR3 here is CASRKSRQVHLPGELFF. CDR3 DNA sequence: TGTGCCAGCAGAAAAAGCCGACAGGTCCATTTGCCCGGGGAGCTGTTTTTT.

This clone was detected a few times. Other nucleotide sequences in the sample specify the same CDR3. The V gene is TRBV6-1, the J gene TRBJ1-2, with D hard to call. V was pared by 3 bases and J by 5 bases, with 4 bases between. In germline, CDR1 is MNHNS, CDR2 SASEGT. There are 11 residues in the CDR3. This CDR3 reads CASSDLYGYTF. The DNA for the CDR3 is TGTGCCAGCAGTGACCTTTATGGCTACACCTTC.

This rearrangement joins TRBV7-8 to TRBJ2-1, with TRBD1 matching over 10 bases. The CDR3 consists of 16 residues. Germline V gene data show CDR1 as SGHVS and CDR2 as FQNEAQ. With V trimmed by 5 bases and J by 8 bases, 12 bases remained unmatched. CDR3 loop: CASSPPDRGVLDEQFF. The CDR3 DNA is TGTGCCAGCAGCCCACCGGACAGGGGGGTTTTGGATGAGCAGTTCTTC.